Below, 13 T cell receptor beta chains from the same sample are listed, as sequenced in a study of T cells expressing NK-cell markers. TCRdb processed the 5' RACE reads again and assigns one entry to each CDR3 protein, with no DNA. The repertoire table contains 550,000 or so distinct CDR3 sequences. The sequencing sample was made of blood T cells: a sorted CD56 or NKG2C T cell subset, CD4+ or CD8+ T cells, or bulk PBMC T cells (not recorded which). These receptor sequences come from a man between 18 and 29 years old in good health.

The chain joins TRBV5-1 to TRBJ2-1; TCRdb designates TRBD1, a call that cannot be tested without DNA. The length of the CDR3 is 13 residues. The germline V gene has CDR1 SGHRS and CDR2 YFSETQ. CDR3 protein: CASSPLGAHEQFF.

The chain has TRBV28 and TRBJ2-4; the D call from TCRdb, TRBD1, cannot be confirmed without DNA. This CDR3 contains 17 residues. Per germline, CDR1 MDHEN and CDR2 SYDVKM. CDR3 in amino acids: CASSPTGTVLAKNIQYF.

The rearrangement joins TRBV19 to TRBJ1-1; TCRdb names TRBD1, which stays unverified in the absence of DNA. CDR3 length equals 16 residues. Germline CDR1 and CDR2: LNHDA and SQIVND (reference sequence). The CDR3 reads CASSMTGGTMNTEAFF.

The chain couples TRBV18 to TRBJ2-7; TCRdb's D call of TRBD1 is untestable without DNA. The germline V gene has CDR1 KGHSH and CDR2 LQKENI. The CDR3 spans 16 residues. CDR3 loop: CASSPPPTDGPYEQYF.

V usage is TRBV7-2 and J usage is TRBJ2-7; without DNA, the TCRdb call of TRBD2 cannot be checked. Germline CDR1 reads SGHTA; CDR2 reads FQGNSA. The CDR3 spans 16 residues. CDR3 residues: CASSLASREHSYEQYF.

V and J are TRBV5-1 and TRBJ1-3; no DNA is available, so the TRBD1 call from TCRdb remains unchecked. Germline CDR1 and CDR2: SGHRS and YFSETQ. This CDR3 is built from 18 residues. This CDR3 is CASRPGQGPLRTGNTIYF.

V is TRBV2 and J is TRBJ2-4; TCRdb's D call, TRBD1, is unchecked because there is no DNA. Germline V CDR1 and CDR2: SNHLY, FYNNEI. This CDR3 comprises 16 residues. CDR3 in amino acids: CASSGGLRGGKNIQYF.

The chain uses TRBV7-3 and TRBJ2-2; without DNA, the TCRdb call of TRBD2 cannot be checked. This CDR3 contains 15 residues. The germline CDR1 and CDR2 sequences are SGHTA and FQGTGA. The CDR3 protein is CASRSGGSSTGELFF.

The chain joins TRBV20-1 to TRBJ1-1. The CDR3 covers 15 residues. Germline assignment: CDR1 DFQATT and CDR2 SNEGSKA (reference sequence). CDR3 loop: CSATSPSAGGTEAFF.

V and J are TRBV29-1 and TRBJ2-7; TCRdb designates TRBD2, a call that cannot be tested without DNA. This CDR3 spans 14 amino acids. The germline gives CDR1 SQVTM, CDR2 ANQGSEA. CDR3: CSVGPSGVTYEQYF.

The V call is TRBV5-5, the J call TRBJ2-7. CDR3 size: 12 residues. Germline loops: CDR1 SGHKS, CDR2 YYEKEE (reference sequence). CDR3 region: CASSFSSYEQYF.

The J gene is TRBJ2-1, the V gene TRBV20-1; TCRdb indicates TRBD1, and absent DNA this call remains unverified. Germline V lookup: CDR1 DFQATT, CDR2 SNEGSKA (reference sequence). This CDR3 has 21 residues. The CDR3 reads CSARDTIRLQRGSSSYNEQFF.

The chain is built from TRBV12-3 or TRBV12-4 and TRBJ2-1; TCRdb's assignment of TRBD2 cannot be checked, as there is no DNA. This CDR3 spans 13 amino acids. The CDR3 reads CASSLLAARMQFF.